This T cell receptor beta chain was identified in a study of blood T cell repertoires in COVID-19. V lost 5 bases to trimming and J lost 12 bases; unmatched junction nucleotides: 11. The germline V gene has CDR1 SGHVS and CDR2 FNYEAQ. There are 15 residues in the CDR3. Assay used: immunoSEQ multiplex PCR; TCRdb lists only in-frame clones, some missing. The sample consists of 100,000 or so clones, around 88% of them appearing once. The chain uses TRBV7-6 and TRBJ2-1; 12 bases map to TRBD2. This clonotype was sampled from a man in his sixties with acute or convalescent COVID-19. The sequenced material came from peripheral blood. The CDR3 sequence is CASSPGLAGLGAQFF. CDR3 in DNA: TGTGCCAGCAGCCCGGGACTAGCGGGCCTAGGTGCGCAGTTCTTC.